One and the same sample provided the 27 T cell receptor beta chains below, sequenced in a study of OX40 agonist ivuxolimab in advanced cancers. Generated by immunoSEQ multiplex PCR, the TCRdb table keeps only in-frame clones and is missing some. Counted here are tens of thousands of clones, 90% to 95% occurring once; the ten biggest clones make up 15% to 17%. Specimen: CD4+ or CD8+ T cells sorted from blood, collected in a trial of the OX40 agonist ivuxolimab. The receptors originated from an adult with an advanced solid tumor such as melanoma, head and neck, liver or kidney cancer.

This sequence joins TRBV4-1 and TRBJ2-7; maybe TRBD1 (6 bases). The CDR3 contains 15 residues. V was shortened by 4 bases and J by 0 bases, with 13 bases between the two germline ends. Germline V gene lookup returns CDR1 MGHRA and CDR2 YSYEKL. This CDR3 reads CASSLKPGASYEQYF. CDR3 nucleotides: TGCGCCAGCAGCCTTAAACCAGGGGCCTCCTACGAGCAGTACTTC.

The V gene is TRBV5-1, the J gene TRBJ2-3, with TRBD2 matching 7 bases. Trimming took 4 bases from V and 0 from J; bases not matched to a gene: 11. Germline loops: CDR1 SGHRS, CDR2 YFSETQ. The CDR3 runs to 17 residues. The CDR3 DNA sequence: TGCGCCAGCAGCCTTTCACTGGGGGGGAGGAGCACAGATACGCAGTATTTT. The encoded protein is CASSLSLGGRSTDTQYF.

The chain uses TRBV5-3 and TRBJ1-2, with 8 bases that match TRBD1. TRBV5-3 is identified as an open reading frame with a role that is uncertain. This CDR3 spans 13 amino acids. Trimming took 4 bases from V and 3 from J; bases not matched to a gene: 2. This CDR3 is CARSKDRDYGYTF. The CDR3 DNA reads TGTGCCAGAAGCAAGGACAGGGACTATGGCTACACCTTC.

V is TRBV6-5 and J is TRBJ2-7; 10 bases align to TRBD2. Looked up from germline, CDR1 is MNHEY and CDR2 is SVGAGI. Trimming took 7 bases from V and 2 from J; bases not matched to a gene: 8. The CDR3 totals 15 residues. DNA for the CDR3: TGTGCCAGCACCTTCTCTAGCGGGAGTGCCTACGAGCAGTACTTC. As protein: CASTFSSGSAYEQYF.

The CDR3 coding sequence is TGCGCCAGCAGCCAAGTTTCGGGAGTCCTCGAGCAGTACTTC. Amino acid sequence: CASSQVSGVLEQYF. The chain has TRBV4-3 and TRBJ2-7, with D possibly matching TRBD2 (6 bases). The CDR3 contains 14 residues. The V gene's germline CDR1 is LGHNA and CDR2 YSLEER. Trimming pared 1 base from V and 6 bases from J, leaving 13 bases between.

This clone has just a few counts. The rearrangement joins TRBV5-6 to TRBJ1-5; TRBD1 matches 7 bases. V was pared by 4 bases and J by 2 bases, with 3 bases of the junction left unmatched. There are 14 residues in the CDR3. Per the germline V gene, CDR1 is SGHDT and CDR2 is YYEEEE. In DNA, the CDR3 is TGTGCCAGCAGCGGAGGACAGGGCAATCAGCCCCAGCATTTT. Protein sequence: CASSGGQGNQPQHF. Using reference TRBV5-6 and TRBJ1-5 for the parts outside the CDR3, the full variable domain is DAGVTQSPTHLIKTRGQQVTLRCSPKSGHDTVSWYQQALGQGPQFIFQYYEEEERQRGNFPDRFSGHQFPNYSSELNVNALLLGDSALYLCASSGGQGNQPQHFGDGTRLSIL.

V gene TRBV5-5 combines with J gene TRBJ1-1; D remains ambiguous. The CDR3 sequence is 13 residues long. The V end lost 5 bases, the J end lost 2 bases, and 10 bases lay between the germline ends. Per the germline V gene, CDR1 is SGHKS and CDR2 is YYEKEE (reference sequence). The CDR3, as DNA: TGTGCCAGCAGTCCGTACCCCAACACTGAAGCTTTCTTT. Translation gives CASSPYPNTEAFF.

The chain couples TRBV27 to TRBJ1-5; D might be TRBD1 (5 bases). This CDR3 has 19 amino acids. The V end lost 9 bases, the J end lost 2 bases, and 29 bases lay between the germline ends. Germline V gene lookup returns CDR1 MNHEY and CDR2 SMNVEV (reference sequence). The CDR3 is CASGRVKRPGGRGNQPQHF. In DNA form, the CDR3 reads TGTGCCAGTGGACGGGTGAAGCGCCCGGGGGGAAGAGGCAATCAGCCCCAGCATTTT.

The gene calls are TRBV7-2 and TRBJ1-1, with D perhaps matching TRBD1 (5 bases). The CDR3 runs 15 residues. Germline V gene data show CDR1 as SGHTA and CDR2 as FQGNSA. Trimming took off 4 bases at V and 3 bases at J, with 15 bases between the two ends. The CDR3 sequence is CASSWGQAADTEAFF. DNA of the CDR3: TGTGCCAGCAGCTGGGGCCAGGCGGCAGACACTGAAGCTTTCTTT.

The chain combines TRBV27 with TRBJ2-1; 7 bases align to TRBD1. V dropped 3 bases and J dropped 2; count of bases not matched to a gene: 7. CDR1 and CDR2 from the germline V gene are MNHEY and SMNVEV (reference sequence). The CDR3 has 16 amino acids. This CDR3 reads CASSLSTGVPYNEQFF. Here the CDR3 DNA reads TGTGCCAGCAGTTTGTCAACAGGGGTCCCCTACAATGAGCAGTTCTTC.

The rearrangement uses TRBV13 and TRBJ2-3, with 10 bases fitting TRBD2. The CDR3 extends over 16 amino acids. J lost 8 bases, V lost 5 bases, and 13 bases had no gene match. Germline assignment: CDR1 PRHDT and CDR2 FYEKMQ (reference sequence). The CDR3 nucleotides read TGTGCCAGCAGCCTCTGGCTAGCGGGAGTGCAGGTTACGCAGTATTTT. As protein: CASSLWLAGVQVTQYF.

V and J are TRBV5-4 and TRBJ1-1; 7 bases line up with TRBD1. CDR3 length equals 13 residues. The germline V gene encodes CDR1 SGHNT and CDR2 YYREEE (reference sequence). J was trimmed by 3 bases and V by 4 bases; bases with no gene match: 3. The CDR3 DNA follows: TGTGCCAGCAGCCAAGACAGGGACACTGAAGCTTTCTTT. Amino acids: CASSQDRDTEAFF.

The CDR3 is CASSPLLAGAYNEQFF. In nucleotides, the CDR3 is TGTGCCAGTAGTCCTCTCTTAGCGGGGGCTTACAATGAGCAGTTCTTC. V usage is TRBV19 and J usage is TRBJ2-1; 9 nucleotides align to TRBD2. Trimming removed 5 bases from V and 4 bases from J; junction bases left unmatched: 9. The CDR3 runs to 16 residues. Looked up from germline, CDR1 is LNHDA and CDR2 is SQIVND (reference sequence).

The chain carries TRBV5-6 and TRBJ2-7, with D uncertain. Germline CDR1 reads SGHDT; CDR2 reads YYEEEE. This CDR3 has 14 residues. The V end lost 0 bases, the J end lost 3 bases, and 10 bases lay between the germline ends. CDR3 region: CASSLAPPYYEQYF. The CDR3 nucleotides are TGTGCCAGCAGCTTGGCCCCCCCGTACTACGAGCAGTACTTC. Looking up the rest from reference TRBV5-6 and TRBJ2-7 gives the full variable domain: DAGVTQSPTHLIKTRGQQVTLRCSPKSGHDTVSWYQQALGQGPQFIFQYYEEEERQRGNFPDRFSGHQFPNYSSELNVNALLLGDSALYLCASSLAPPYYEQYFGPGTRLTVT.

The V gene is TRBV19, the J gene TRBJ1-5, with 8 bases fitting TRBD1. The junction had 3 bases not matched to a gene; V was cut back by 1 base and J by 4 bases. The germline V gene encodes CDR1 LNHDA and CDR2 SQIVND (reference sequence). The CDR3 runs 15 residues. The CDR3 DNA follows: TGTGCCAGTAGTATAGGGAACAGGGGGAATCAGCCCCAGCATTTT. It specifies CASSIGNRGNQPQHF.

The chain links TRBV7-9 to TRBJ2-7, with 7 nucleotides matching TRBD2. The V and J ends lost 5 bases and 4 bases, in that order; junction bases with no gene match: 14. CDR1 is SEHNR and CDR2 is FQNEAQ in the germline V gene (reference sequence). The CDR3 length is 16 residues. The DNA for the CDR3 is TGTGCCAGCAGCCTAGGGGCGGGAGAAAGATTATACGAGCAGTACTTC. Translating gives CASSLGAGERLYEQYF. Together with reference TRBV7-9 and TRBJ2-7, the CDR3 gives the full variable domain: DTGVSQNPRHKITKRGQNVTFRCDPISEHNRLYWYRQTLGQGPEFLTYFQNEAQLEKSRLLSDRFSAERPKGSFSTLEIQRTEQGDSAMYLCASSLGAGERLYEQYFGPGTRLTVT.

This clone was found a few times. The V and J genes are TRBV10-1 and TRBJ1-1; no reliable D call. Trimming shortened V by 4 bases and J by 1 base, and 10 bases separated the two germline ends. CDR1 WNHNN and CDR2 SYGVQD come from the germline V gene (reference sequence). The CDR3 is 14 amino acids. CDR3 sequence (DNA): TGCGCCAGCAGTGGGCCTCCGGGGAACACTGAAGCTTTCTTT. This sequence encodes CASSGPPGNTEAFF.

The chain recombines TRBV5-4 with TRBJ2-1; D gene uncertain. CDR1 is SGHNT, CDR2 YYREEE, per germline (reference sequence). This CDR3 is 12 amino acids long. V lost 0 bases and J lost 9, with 7 bases in between. CDR3 sequence (DNA): TGTGCCAGCAGCTTGGATCTGGGTGAGCAGTTCTTC. Protein: CASSLDLGEQFF.

The chain employs TRBV14 and TRBJ2-7; no clear D gene. Germline V lookup: CDR1 SGHDN, CDR2 FVKESK. The CDR3 sequence is 15 residues long. V lost 2 bases, J lost 2 bases, and 13 bases lay in between. As DNA, the CDR3 is TGTGCCAGCAGCCAATTTACATTTGGTCCCTACGAGCAGTACTTC. Protein: CASSQFTFGPYEQYF.

This sequence joins TRBV25-1 and TRBJ2-7, with a weak D call TRBD1 (6 bases). Between the trimmed V and J ends, which lost 1 base and 2 bases, there was a span of 9 bases. The CDR3 is 14 amino acids. The germline gives CDR1 MGHDK, CDR2 SYGVNS. The DNA of the CDR3 is TGTGCCAGCAGTGAATTGGGACAAGCCTACGAGCAGTACTTC. Translation gives CASSELGQAYEQYF.

The chain uses TRBV7-9 and TRBJ1-1; 7 bases align to TRBD1. J was trimmed by 0 bases and V by 5 bases; bases with no gene match: 9. This CDR3 contains 16 residues. Germline CDR1 reads SEHNR; CDR2 reads FQNEAQ (reference sequence). The CDR3 coding sequence is TGTGCCAGCAGCCCTCGGACAGGCATAATGAACACTGAAGCTTTCTTT. It encodes CASSPRTGIMNTEAFF.

This rearrangement joins TRBV7-2 to TRBJ2-3; D remains ambiguous. This CDR3 has 14 residues. Germline CDR1 and CDR2: SGHTA and FQGNSA. Trimming took 7 bases from V and 6 from J, leaving 17 bases between them. CDR3 loop: CASIPGLTPDTQYF. The CDR3 DNA reads TGTGCCAGCATACCGGGCCTCACGCCGGATACGCAGTATTTT.

V and J are TRBV30 and TRBJ1-3, with 8 bases fitting TRBD1. The CDR3 consists of 15 residues. Trimming removed 1 base from V and 8 bases from J; junction bases left unmatched: 10. The germline gives CDR1 GTSNPN, CDR2 SVGIG (reference sequence). This chain's CDR3 is CAWSARPQGADTIYF. The CDR3 DNA reads TGTGCCTGGAGTGCCCGACCTCAGGGGGCAGACACCATATATTTT.

This clone occurred once. The CDR3 loop is CASSLRDSQETQYF. The CDR3 bases are TGTGCCAGCAGTTTACGGGACAGCCAAGAGACCCAGTACTTC. The V gene is TRBV27, the J gene TRBJ2-5; TRBD1 aligns across 7 bases. V was pared by 2 bases and J by 1 base, with 1 base of the junction left unmatched. This CDR3 comprises 14 residues. Germline V gene data show CDR1 as MNHEY and CDR2 as SMNVEV (reference sequence).

The V and J genes are TRBV19 and TRBJ2-2, with 8 nucleotides matching TRBD2. Losses at the gene ends were 9 bases for V and 7 bases for J; bases not matched to a gene: 10. Germline loops: CDR1 LNHDA, CDR2 SQIVND (reference sequence). The CDR3 contains 14 residues. CDR3 region: CASGLTGGSGELFF. As DNA, the CDR3 is TGTGCCAGCGGCCTCACGGGGGGGAGCGGGGAGCTGTTTTTT.

The CDR3 protein is CAISEENGVLTQHF. CDR3 bases: TGTGCCATCAGTGAGGAAAATGGGGTATTGACCCAGCATTTT. The chain links TRBV10-3 to TRBJ1-5, with D unresolved. Germline values: CDR1 ENHRY, CDR2 SYGVKD. The CDR3 has 14 amino acids. V lost 2 bases, J lost 11 bases, and 16 bases lay in between.

The chain employs TRBV7-9 and TRBJ1-1; no clear D. The germline V and J ends were trimmed by 5 bases and 1 base, with 14 bases remaining between them. CDR1 and CDR2 (germline): SEHNR, FQNEAQ (reference sequence). The CDR3 totals 15 residues. CDR3 sequence reads: CASSPPGVGNTEAFF. CDR3 DNA sequence: TGTGCCAGCAGCCCACCCGGGGTGGGGAACACTGAAGCTTTCTTT.